The entry that follows covers one TCR beta chain sequence. The V gene end was trimmed by 8 bases and the J gene end by 1 base; junction bases not matched to a gene: 3. This CDR3 has 14 residues. CDR1 and CDR2 from the germline V gene are SEHNR and FQNEAQ (reference sequence). These data come from a study of T cell changes during pregnancy in multiple sclerosis. TCRdb's table, derived via immunoSEQ multiplex PCR, lists solely in-frame clones and lacks some. The profile shows roughly 20,000 clones, around 87% of them singletons. Specimen: CD8+ T cells from peripheral blood mononuclear cells, collected in the third trimester of pregnancy. The chain combines TRBV7-9 with TRBJ2-2; 8 nucleotides agree with TRBD1. This receptor was obtained from a female donor in good health, enrolled as a control in a pregnancy study. The CDR3 reads CASSGTGNTGELFF. Written as DNA, the CDR3 is TGTGCCAGCTCCGGGACAGGGAACACCGGGGAGCTGTTTTTT.